A selection of T cell receptor beta chains follows, all from one sample in a study of CD8+CD57+ T cells in acquired aplastic anemia. TCRdb re-called the reads with MiXCR, one entry per CDR3 protein. The sample consists of over 150,000 distinct CDR3 sequences, more than 45% of them appearing once. The sequencing input was sorted CD4+, CD8+, or CD8+CD57+ T cells (not recorded which) from PBMCs. The receptors here all came from a human donor with aplastic anemia. Both conserved end residues are part of each CDR3. D genes are given only for firm matches. Clone size is not always given. Where it is, it says once, few, many or a class for expanded clones.

D gene: NA
V gene: TRBV19
clone size: NA
J gene: TRBJ2-1
CDR3 DNA: TGTGCCAGTAAGGTGTCCCACTCCTACAATGAGCAGTTCTTC
CDR3 protein: CASKVSHSYNEQFF

D gene: TRBD1
V gene: TRBV12-3/TRBV12-4
clone size: NA
J gene: TRBJ1-1
CDR3 DNA: TGTGCCAGCAGTTTATCTGGGGACAGGAGAACTGAAGCTTTCTTT
CDR3 protein: CASSLSGDRRTEAFF

D gene: TRBD1
V gene: TRBV5-1
clone size: many
J gene: TRBJ1-6
CDR3 DNA: TGCGCCAGCAGCTTGGAGTTGACAGGGCCGGGGTCACCCCTCCACTTT
CDR3 protein: CASSLELTGPGSPLHF

D gene: NA
V gene: TRBV6-2/TRBV6-3
clone size: few
J gene: TRBJ2-4
CDR3 DNA: TGTGCCAGCAGCTCTGGGCTCCTAGCCAAAAACATTCAGTACTTC
CDR3 protein: CASSSGLLAKNIQYF

D gene: NA
V gene: TRBV24-1
clone size: NA
J gene: TRBJ2-7
CDR3 DNA: TGTGCCACCAGTGTAACAGGGGGGGACGAGCAGTACTTC
CDR3 protein: CATSVTGGDEQYF

D gene: NA
V gene: TRBV7-9
clone size: many
J gene: TRBJ2-1
CDR3 DNA: TGTGCCAGCAGCTTAGCGAATGAGCAGTTCTTC
CDR3 protein: CASSLANEQFF

D gene: NA
V gene: TRBV2
clone size: many
J gene: TRBJ1-1
CDR3 DNA: TGTGCCAGCAGTGGGACGCCAAGAACTGAAGCTTTCTTT
CDR3 protein: CASSGTPRTEAFF

D gene: NA
V gene: TRBV9
clone size: many
J gene: TRBJ1-2
CDR3 DNA: TGTGCCAGCAGCCCCCATATTGGAGAGACAACCTATGGCTACACCTTC
CDR3 protein: CASSPHIGETTYGYTF

D gene: NA
V gene: TRBV6-5
clone size: many
J gene: TRBJ2-5
CDR3 DNA: TGTGCCAGCAGTTTTTTGGCCGGGACTTCTCAAGAGACCCAGTACTTC
CDR3 protein: CASSFLAGTSQETQYF

D gene: TRBD1
V gene: TRBV2
clone size: many
J gene: TRBJ1-2
CDR3 DNA: TGTGCCAGCAGTGAAGCGCGTCAGGGGGCATCTGGCTACACCTTC
CDR3 protein: CASSEARQGASGYTF

D gene: TRBD1
V gene: TRBV6-2/TRBV6-3
clone size: many
J gene: TRBJ2-1
CDR3 DNA: TGTGCCAGCAGACACCGGGACAGGGTGACCTACAATGAGCAGTTCTTC
CDR3 protein: CASRHRDRVTYNEQFF

D gene: NA
V gene: TRBV19
clone size: many
J gene: TRBJ2-7
CDR3 DNA: TGTGCCAGTAGTACCTTATCCCGGGGCCAGGAGCAGTACTTC
CDR3 protein: CASSTLSRGQEQYF

D gene: TRBD1
V gene: TRBV12-3/TRBV12-4
clone size: NA
J gene: TRBJ1-2
CDR3 DNA: TGTGCCAGCAGTGCGTTGGGACAGGGGTCTGGCTACACCTTC
CDR3 protein: CASSALGQGSGYTF

D gene: NA
V gene: TRBV24-1
clone size: NA
J gene: TRBJ1-2
CDR3 DNA: TGTGCCACCAGTGATTTCTCCGGGACCCAGAAGTACTATGGCTACACCTTC
CDR3 protein: CATSDFSGTQKYYGYTF

D gene: NA
V gene: TRBV7-2
clone size: NA
J gene: TRBJ1-1
CDR3 DNA: TGTGCCAGCAGCTCCCCATCCCGGACTGAAGCTTTCTTT
CDR3 protein: CASSSPSRTEAFF

D gene: TRBD2
V gene: TRBV7-8
clone size: NA
J gene: TRBJ2-3
CDR3 DNA: TGTGCCAGCAGCTTCGCTACTAGCGGGAATAGGGGCGTTACGCAGTATTTT
CDR3 protein: CASSFATSGNRGVTQYF

D gene: TRBD1
V gene: TRBV2
clone size: NA
J gene: TRBJ2-7
CDR3 DNA: TGTGCCAGCACCGCCGACAGGGGGTCCGAGCAGTACTTC
CDR3 protein: CASTADRGSEQYF

D gene: NA
V gene: TRBV7-2
clone size: many
J gene: TRBJ2-1
CDR3 DNA: TGTGCCAGCAGCTTAACGGGATCCTACAATGAGCAGTTCTTC
CDR3 protein: CASSLTGSYNEQFF

D gene: NA
V gene: TRBV7-7
clone size: NA
J gene: TRBJ2-2
CDR3 DNA: TGTGCTAGCAGCTTAGCAGTGGCCGGGGAGCTGTTTTTT
CDR3 protein: CASSLAVAGELFF

D gene: NA
V gene: TRBV5-1
clone size: NA
J gene: TRBJ2-1
CDR3 DNA: TGCGCCAGCAGCTACGGGAGTTCAATGAACAATGAGCAGTTCTTC
CDR3 protein: CASSYGSSMNNEQFF